The source of this T cell receptor (beta chain) is a study of Graves' ophthalmopathy and Graves' hyperthyroidism. Study findings and constraints: Ophthalmopathy progression was predicted with about 67% sensitivity and about 72% specificity.

This clonotype has only a few counts. What it binds is not known. A read error may account for a junction end that differs from germline. There are 11 residues in the CDR3. Germline V gene sequence: CDR1 SGHRS, CDR2 YFSETQ. The sequenced template was RNA, covering the TCR beta CDR3 region. First-round RT-PCR relied on HTBI primers, and a second-round multiplex PCR came next. TCRdb ran MiXCR on the multiplex PCR reads and lists one entry per CDR3 protein. The data contain about 600,000 distinct CDR3 sequences, less than 45% of them singletons. The sample consisted of peripheral blood or thyroid tissue (not recorded which). This TCR derives from an adult man with Graves' hyperthyroidism. The genes are TRBV5-1 and TRBJ2-5; D gene unclear. CDR3 sequence reads: CASTPGSTQYF. CDR3 nucleotide sequence: TGTGCCAGCACTCCCGGGTCGACCCAGTACTTC.